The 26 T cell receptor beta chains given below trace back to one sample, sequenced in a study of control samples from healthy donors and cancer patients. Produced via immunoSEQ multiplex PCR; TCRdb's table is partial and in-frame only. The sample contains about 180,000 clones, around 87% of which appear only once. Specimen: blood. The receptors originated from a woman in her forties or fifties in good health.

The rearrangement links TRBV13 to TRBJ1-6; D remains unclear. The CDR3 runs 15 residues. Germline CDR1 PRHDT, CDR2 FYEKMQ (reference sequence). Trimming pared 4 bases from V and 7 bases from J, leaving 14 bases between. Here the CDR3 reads CASSWGPGGNSPLHF. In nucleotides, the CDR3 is TGTGCCAGCAGCTGGGGTCCGGGAGGCAATTCACCCCTCCACTTT.

The CDR3 bases are TGTGCCAGCCTTAATTTTGATACGCAGTATTTT. This sequence encodes CASLNFDTQYF. The chain links TRBV6-5 to TRBJ2-3; D remains ambiguous. Germline CDR1 and CDR2: MNHEY and SVGAGI. CDR3 length equals 11 residues. Trimming took off 8 bases at V and 6 bases at J, with 9 bases between the two ends.

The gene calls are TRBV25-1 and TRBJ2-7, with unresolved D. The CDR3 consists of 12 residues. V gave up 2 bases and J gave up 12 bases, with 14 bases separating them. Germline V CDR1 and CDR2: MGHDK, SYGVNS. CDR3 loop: CASSELSVPRYF. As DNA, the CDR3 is TGTGCCAGCAGTGAACTATCGGTACCTCGGTACTTC.

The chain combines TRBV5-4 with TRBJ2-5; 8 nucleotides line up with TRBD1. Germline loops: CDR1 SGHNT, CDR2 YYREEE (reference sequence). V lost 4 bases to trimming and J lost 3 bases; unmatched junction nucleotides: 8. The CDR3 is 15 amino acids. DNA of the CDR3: TGTGCCAGCAGCCTCCCCGGGACAGGCAAAGAGACCCAGTACTTC. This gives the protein CASSLPGTGKETQYF.

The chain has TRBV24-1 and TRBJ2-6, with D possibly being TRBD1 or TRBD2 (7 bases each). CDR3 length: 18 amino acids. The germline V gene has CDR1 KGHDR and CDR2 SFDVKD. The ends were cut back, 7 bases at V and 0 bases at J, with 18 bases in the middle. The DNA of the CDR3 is TGTGCCACCAGCCAGACAGGGAGGGCCCTCTCTGGGGCCAACGTCCTGACTTTC. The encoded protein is CATSQTGRALSGANVLTF.

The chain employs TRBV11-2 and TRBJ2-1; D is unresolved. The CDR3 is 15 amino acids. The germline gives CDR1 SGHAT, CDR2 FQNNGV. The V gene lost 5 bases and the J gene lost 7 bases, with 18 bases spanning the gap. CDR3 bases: TGTGCCAGCAGCCCCTCACGGGCTCGGCTTAATGAGCAGTTCTTC. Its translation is CASSPSRARLNEQFF. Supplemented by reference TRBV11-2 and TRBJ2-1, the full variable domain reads EAGVAQSPRYKIIEKRQSVAFWCNPISGHATLYWYQQILGQGPKLLIQFQNNGVVDDSQLPKDRFSAERLKGVDSTLKIQPAKLEDSAVYLCASSPSRARLNEQFFGPGTRLTVL.

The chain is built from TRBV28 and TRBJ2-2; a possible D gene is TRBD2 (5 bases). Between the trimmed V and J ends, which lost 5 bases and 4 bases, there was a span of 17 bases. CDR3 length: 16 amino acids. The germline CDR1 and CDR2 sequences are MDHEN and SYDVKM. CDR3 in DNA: TGTGCCAGCAGTCCTCCTTGGCGGGCGAGCACCGGGGAGCTGTTTTTT. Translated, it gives CASSPPWRASTGELFF.

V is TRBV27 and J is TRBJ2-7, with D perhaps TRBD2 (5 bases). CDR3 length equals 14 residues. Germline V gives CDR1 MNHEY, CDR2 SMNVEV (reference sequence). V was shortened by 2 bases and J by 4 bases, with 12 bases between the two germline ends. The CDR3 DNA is TGTGCCAGCAGTTTAAGTGGAGGTCCTTACGAGCAGTACTTC. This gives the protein CASSLSGGPYEQYF.

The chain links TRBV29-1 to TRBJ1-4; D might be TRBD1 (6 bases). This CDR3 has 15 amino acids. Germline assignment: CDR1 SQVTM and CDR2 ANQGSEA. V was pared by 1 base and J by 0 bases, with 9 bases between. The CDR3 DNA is TGCAGCGTTGAAGGGGGGGCAGCAACTAATGAAAAACTGTTTTTT. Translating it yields CSVEGGAATNEKLFF.

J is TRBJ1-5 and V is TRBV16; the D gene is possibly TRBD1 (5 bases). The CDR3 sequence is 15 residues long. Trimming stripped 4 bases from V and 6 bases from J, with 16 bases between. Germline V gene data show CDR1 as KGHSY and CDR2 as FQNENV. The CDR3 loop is CASSPPDGGGQPQHF. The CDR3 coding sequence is TGTGCCAGCAGCCCCCCGGATGGGGGAGGTCAGCCCCAGCATTTT.

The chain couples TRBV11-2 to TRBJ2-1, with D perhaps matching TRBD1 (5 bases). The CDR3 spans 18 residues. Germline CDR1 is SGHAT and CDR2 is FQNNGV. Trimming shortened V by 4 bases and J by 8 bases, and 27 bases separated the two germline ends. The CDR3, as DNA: TGTGCCAGCAGCTCCCCTCTCCGGGCCCTAGGGGCAATTGATGAGCAGTTCTTC. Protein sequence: CASSSPLRALGAIDEQFF.

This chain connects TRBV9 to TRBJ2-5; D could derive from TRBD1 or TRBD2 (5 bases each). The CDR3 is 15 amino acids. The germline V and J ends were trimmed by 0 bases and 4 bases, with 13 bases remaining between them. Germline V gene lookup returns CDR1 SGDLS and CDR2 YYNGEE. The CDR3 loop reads CASSVATRGVETQYF. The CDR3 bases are TGTGCCAGCAGCGTAGCTACCCGGGGCGTAGAGACCCAGTACTTC.

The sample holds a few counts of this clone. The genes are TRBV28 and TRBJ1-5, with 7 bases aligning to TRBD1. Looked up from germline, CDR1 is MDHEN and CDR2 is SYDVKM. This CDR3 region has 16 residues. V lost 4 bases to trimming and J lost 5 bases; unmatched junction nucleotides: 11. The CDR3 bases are TGTGCCAGCAGTTCAGACACAGGGGTAAGAGATCAGCCCCAGCATTTT. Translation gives CASSSDTGVRDQPQHF.

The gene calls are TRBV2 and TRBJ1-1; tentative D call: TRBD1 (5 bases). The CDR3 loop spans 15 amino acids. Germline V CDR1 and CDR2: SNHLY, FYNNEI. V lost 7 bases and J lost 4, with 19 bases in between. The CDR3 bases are TGTGCCAGCATCCCGAGGGGCGGAGGGAGCACTGAAGCTTTCTTT. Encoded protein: CASIPRGGGSTEAFF.

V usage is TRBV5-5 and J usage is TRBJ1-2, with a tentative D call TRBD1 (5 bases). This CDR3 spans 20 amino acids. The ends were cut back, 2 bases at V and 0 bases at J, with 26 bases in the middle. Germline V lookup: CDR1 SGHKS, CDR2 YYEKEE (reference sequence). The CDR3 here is CASSFPLRGSFGAPNYGYTF. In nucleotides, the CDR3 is TGTGCCAGCAGCTTCCCCCTTCGCGGTAGTTTTGGGGCGCCTAACTATGGCTACACCTTC.

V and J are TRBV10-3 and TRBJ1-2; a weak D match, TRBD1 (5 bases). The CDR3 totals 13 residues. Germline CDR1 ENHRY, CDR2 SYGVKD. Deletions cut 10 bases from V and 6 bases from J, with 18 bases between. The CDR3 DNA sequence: TGTGCCAGTGGGGTGGGAAGGGGAGATGGCTACACCTTC. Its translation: CASGVGRGDGYTF.

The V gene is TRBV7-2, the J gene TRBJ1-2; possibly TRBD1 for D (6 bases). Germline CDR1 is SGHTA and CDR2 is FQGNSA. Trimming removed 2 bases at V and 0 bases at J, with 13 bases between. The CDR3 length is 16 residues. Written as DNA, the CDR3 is TGTGCCAGCAGCTTAAAACAGGGAAGTTCTAACTATGGCTACACCTTC. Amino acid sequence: CASSLKQGSSNYGYTF.

The chain's CDR3 is CASSRERAYF. Here the CDR3 DNA reads TGTGCCAGCAGCCGAGAAAGGGCGTACTTC. The rearrangement uses TRBV7-9 and TRBJ2-5; no reliable D call. Germline-derived CDR1 and CDR2 are SEHNR and FQNEAQ (reference sequence). The V gene lost 5 bases and the J gene lost 13 bases, with 11 bases spanning the gap. The CDR3 loop spans 10 amino acids.

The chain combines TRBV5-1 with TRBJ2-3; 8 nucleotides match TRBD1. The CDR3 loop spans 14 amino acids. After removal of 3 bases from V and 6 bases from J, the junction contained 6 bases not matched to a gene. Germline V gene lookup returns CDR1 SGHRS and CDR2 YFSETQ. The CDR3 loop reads CASSSGQGIDTQYF. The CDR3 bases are TGCGCCAGCAGCTCCGGACAGGGTATTGATACGCAGTATTTT.

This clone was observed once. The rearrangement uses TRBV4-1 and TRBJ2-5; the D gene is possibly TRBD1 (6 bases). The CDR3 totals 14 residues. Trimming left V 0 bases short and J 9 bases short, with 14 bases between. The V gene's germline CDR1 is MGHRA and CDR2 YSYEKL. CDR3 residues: CASSQEEDSGSQYF. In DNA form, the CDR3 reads TGCGCCAGCAGCCAAGAAGAGGACAGCGGCTCCCAGTACTTC.

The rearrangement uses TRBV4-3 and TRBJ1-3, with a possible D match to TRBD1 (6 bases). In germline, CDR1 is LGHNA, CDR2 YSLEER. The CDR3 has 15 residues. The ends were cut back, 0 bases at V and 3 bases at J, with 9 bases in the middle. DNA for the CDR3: TGCGCCAGCAGCCAAGAGGGGGCATTTGGAAACACCATATATTTT. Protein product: CASSQEGAFGNTIYF.

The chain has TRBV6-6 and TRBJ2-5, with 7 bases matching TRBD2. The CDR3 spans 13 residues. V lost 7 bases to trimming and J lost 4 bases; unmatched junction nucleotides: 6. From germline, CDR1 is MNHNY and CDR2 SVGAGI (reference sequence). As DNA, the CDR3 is TGTGCCAGCACCCACCCGGGGGGAGAGACCCAGTACTTC. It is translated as CASTHPGGETQYF.

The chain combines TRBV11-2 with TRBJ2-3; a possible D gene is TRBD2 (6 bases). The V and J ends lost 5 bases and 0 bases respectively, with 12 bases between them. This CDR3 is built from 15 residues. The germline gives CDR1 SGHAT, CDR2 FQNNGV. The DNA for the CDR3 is TGTGCCAGCAGCCCGGGACTCACTAGCACAGATACGCAGTATTTT. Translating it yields CASSPGLTSTDTQYF.

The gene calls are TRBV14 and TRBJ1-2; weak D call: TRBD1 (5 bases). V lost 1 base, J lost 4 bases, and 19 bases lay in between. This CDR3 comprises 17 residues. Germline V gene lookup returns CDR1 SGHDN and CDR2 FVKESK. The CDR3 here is CASSQGDWANFFYGYTF. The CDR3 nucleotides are TGTGCCAGCAGCCAAGGGGACTGGGCGAATTTCTTCTATGGCTACACCTTC.

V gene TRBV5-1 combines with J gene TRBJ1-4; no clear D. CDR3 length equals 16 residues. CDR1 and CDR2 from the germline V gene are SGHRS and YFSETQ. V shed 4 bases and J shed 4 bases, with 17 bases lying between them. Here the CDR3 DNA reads TGCGCCAGCAGCCTAGGGTCTCAGGCAAATAATGAAAAACTGTTTTTT. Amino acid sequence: CASSLGSQANNEKLFF. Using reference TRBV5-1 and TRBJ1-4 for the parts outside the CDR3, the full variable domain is KAGVTQTPRYLIKTRGQQVTLSCSPISGHRSVSWYQQTPGQGLQFLFEYFSETQRNKGNFPGRFSGRQFSNSRSEMNVSTLELGDSALYLCASSLGSQANNEKLFFGSGTQLSVL.

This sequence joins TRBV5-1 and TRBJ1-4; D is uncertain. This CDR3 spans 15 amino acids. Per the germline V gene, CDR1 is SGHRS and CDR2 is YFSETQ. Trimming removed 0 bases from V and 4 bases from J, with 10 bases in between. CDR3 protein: CASSLERRFNEKLFF. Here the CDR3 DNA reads TGCGCCAGCAGCTTGGAACGCCGGTTTAATGAAAAACTGTTTTTT.